In this sample, the clone carrying this T cell receptor (beta chain) turned up once. As yet, its antigen is unknown. V was trimmed by 10 bases and J by 1 base, leaving 22 bases between them. This CDR3 contains 16 residues. Germline CDR1 reads LNHDA; CDR2 reads SQIVND (reference sequence). This sample is drawn from a study of naive CD8 T cells in extremely preterm neonates. Libraries were prepared by immunoSEQ multiplex PCR; TCRdb keeps only in-frame clonotypes and omits some of them. The table lists 4,900 or so clones, around 97% of them singletons. Elective cesarean births at about 37-42 weeks, without labor or membrane rupture, supplied the cord blood. The sample holds sorted live naive CD8+ CD45RA+CCR7+ T cells. Study-wide findings and caveats: The authors flagged variable productive template counts in preterm samples. Term neonates 0.35% to 0.5%, young children 0.025% to 0.03%, adults roughly 0.0095%; preterm neonates shared about 2.5%.

What was sequenced was naive CD8+ T cells from cord blood. This sequence was found in a newborn in good health. J is TRBJ1-1 and V is TRBV19, with TRBD1 as a possible D gene (6 bases). In DNA form, the CDR3 reads TGTGCCACTTCTAATTGGGTTAGGGGGAAGAACACTGAAGCTTTCTTT. Encoded protein: CATSNWVRGKNTEAFF.